This TCR beta chain was documented in a study of cytotoxic CD8 clonotypes in ibrutinib-treated CLL. TCRdb keeps only in-frame clones here, not all; method: immunoSEQ multiplex PCR. The sample comprises about 300,000 clones, approximately 76% of which are singletons, and roughly 5.7% rests with the top ten. The clonotype was recovered from a human donor with chronic lymphocytic leukemia. The material was PBMCs, obtained at disease progression, from a patient treated with ibrutinib.

CDR3 residues: CSVVQQIQETQYF. DNA of the CDR3: TGCAGCGTTGTCCAACAGATTCAAGAGACCCAGTACTTC. V and J are TRBV29-1 and TRBJ2-5; no clear D gene. The germline V gene has CDR1 SQVTM and CDR2 ANQGSEA. The CDR3 is made up of 13 amino acids. With 4 bases removed from V and 2 bases from J, the gap between germline ends came to 11 bases.